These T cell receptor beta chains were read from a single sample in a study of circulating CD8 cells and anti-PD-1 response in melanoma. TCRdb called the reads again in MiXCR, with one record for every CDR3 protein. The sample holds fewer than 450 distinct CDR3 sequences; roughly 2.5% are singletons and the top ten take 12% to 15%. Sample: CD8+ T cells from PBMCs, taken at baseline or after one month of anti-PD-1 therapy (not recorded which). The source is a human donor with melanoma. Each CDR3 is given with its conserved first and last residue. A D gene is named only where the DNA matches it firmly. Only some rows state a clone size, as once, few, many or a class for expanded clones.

CASSLSGTGAYEQYF TGTGCCAGCAGTTTATCTGGGACAGGCGCCTACGAGCAGTACTTC TRBV28 medium-sized TRBD1 15 TRBJ2-7
CASSDPNNPYEQYF TGTGCCAGCAGTGACCCCAACAATCCGTACGAGCAGTACTTC TRBV6-1 medium-sized . 14 TRBJ2-7
CASSVSSGPDTQYF TGTGCCAGCAGCGTCTCTAGCGGCCCAGATACGCAGTATTTT TRBV5-4 large TRBD2 14 TRBJ2-3
CASSVNGDGYTF TGTGCCAGTAGTGTTAACGGGGATGGCTACACCTTC TRBV19 few . 12 TRBJ1-2
CASSLLGGNSPLHF TGTGCCAGCAGTTTATTGGGAGGGAATTCACCCCTCCACTTT TRBV27 large . 14 TRBJ1-6
CASSPTGGSYNEQFF TGTGCCAGTAGCCCGACAGGGGGTAGCTACAATGAGCAGTTCTTC TRBV19 large TRBD1 15 TRBJ2-1
CASSSGTGATGELFF TGTGCCAGCAGTTCCGGGACAGGGGCTACCGGGGAGCTGTTTTTT TRBV11-1 large TRBD1 15 TRBJ2-2
CAWSATGGFADTQYF TGTGCCTGGAGTGCAACAGGGGGATTCGCAGATACGCAGTATTTT TRBV30 large TRBD1 15 TRBJ2-3
CASSLLVAGDEQFF TGTGCCAGCAGTTTATTGGTAGCGGGAGATGAGCAGTTCTTC TRBV27 medium-sized TRBD2 14 TRBJ2-1
CSAAVASDGYTF TGCAGCGCCGCTGTTGCCTCCGATGGCTACACCTTC TRBV29-1 large . 12 TRBJ1-2
CASSLGLVVKDTQYF TGTGCCAGCAGCTTAGGACTAGTGGTTAAGGATACGCAGTATTTT TRBV7-3 large TRBD2 15 TRBJ2-3
CASGTSVRNQPQHF TGTGCCAGCGGGACAAGTGTTAGGAATCAGCCCCAGCATTTT TRBV27 large . 14 TRBJ1-5
CSGLANSYEQYF TGCAGTGGCCTGGCTAACTCCTACGAGCAGTACTTC TRBV29-1 large . 12 TRBJ2-7
CASSLPLGGGGRLTDTQYF TGTGCCAGCAGTTTACCATTGGGAGGCGGGGGCCGCCTCACAGATACGCAGTATTTT TRBV12-3/TRBV12-4 large . 19 TRBJ2-3
CASSLSNEQFF TGTGCCAGCAGCTTAAGCAATGAGCAGTTCTTC TRBV5-8 large . 11 TRBJ2-1
CASSVATGSYEQYF TGTGCCAGCAGCGTAGCGACAGGCTCCTACGAGCAGTACTTC TRBV9 medium-sized . 14 TRBJ2-7
CASSMGGGTDTQYF TGTGCCAGTAGTATGGGTGGCGGAACAGATACGCAGTATTTT TRBV19 medium-sized . 14 TRBJ2-3
CASSMGQGAGELFF TGTGCCAGTAGTATGGGACAGGGCGCCGGGGAGCTGTTTTTT TRBV19 medium-sized TRBD1 14 TRBJ2-2
CSFKGASQPQHF TGCAGTTTTAAGGGGGCCAGTCAGCCCCAGCATTTT TRBV20-1 large TRBD1 12 TRBJ1-5
CSARGPTEGTYEQYF TGCAGTGCTAGAGGCCCTACGGAGGGGACCTACGAGCAGTACTTC TRBV20-1 large . 15 TRBJ2-7
CASSHSGRSTDTQYF TGCGCCAGCAGCCATAGCGGGAGGAGCACAGATACGCAGTATTTT TRBV4-1 large TRBD2 15 TRBJ2-3
CASSLGLGSRVHEQYF TGTGCCAGCAGTTTAGGTCTGGGGAGTCGTGTCCACGAGCAGTACTTC TRBV12-3/TRBV12-4 large . 16 TRBJ2-7
CASSIGGEGPEQYF TGTGCCAGTAGTATTGGGGGAGAGGGACCCGAGCAGTACTTC TRBV19 few . 14 TRBJ2-7
CASSFNSRGAYEQYF TGTGCCAGCAGCTTTAATAGTCGGGGGGCATACGAGCAGTACTTC TRBV7-2 large . 15 TRBJ2-7
CASKTGSREQYF TGTGCCAGCAAGACAGGGTCTAGGGAGCAGTACTTC TRBV2 large TRBD1 12 TRBJ2-7
CSARPRVETGELFF TGCAGTGCTAGACCCCGCGTAGAAACCGGGGAGCTGTTTTTT TRBV20-1 medium-sized . 14 TRBJ2-2
CASSLSGTGGYEQYF TGTGCCAGCAGTTTATCCGGGACAGGGGGCTACGAGCAGTACTTC TRBV27 medium-sized TRBD1 15 TRBJ2-7
CASSTNPYEQYF TGTGCCAGCAGCACCAATCCCTACGAGCAGTACTTC TRBV25-1 large . 12 TRBJ2-7
CASSQGTGGYEQYF TGTGCCAGCAGCCAAGGGACAGGGGGCTACGAGCAGTACTTC TRBV3-1 once TRBD1 14 TRBJ2-7
CARRPDPGGAGEAFF TGTGCCCGCAGGCCCGACCCTGGAGGCGCGGGTGAAGCTTTCTTT TRBV12-3/TRBV12-4 medium-sized . 15 TRBJ1-1
CASSQPGHCMNTEAFF TGCGCCAGCAGTCAACCGGGACATTGCATGAACACTGAAGCTTTCTTT TRBV23-1 large . 16 TRBJ1-1
CASSGPLSGGPSDTQYF TGTGCCAGCAGCGGACCCCTTAGCGGGGGCCCTTCGGATACGCAGTATTTT TRBV9 medium-sized TRBD2 17 TRBJ2-3
CASSQDVRRGDYGYTF TGCGCCAGCAGCCAAGACGTCCGGAGGGGTGACTATGGCTACACCTTC TRBV4-1 large . 16 TRBJ1-2
CASSLQMEGSYEQYF TGTGCCAGCAGCTTGCAAATGGAGGGGAGCTACGAGCAGTACTTC TRBV5-6 medium-sized . 15 TRBJ2-7
CASKESSGANVLTF TGTGCCAGCAAGGAGAGCTCTGGGGCCAACGTCCTGACTTTC TRBV25-1 large . 14 TRBJ2-6
CASSEWGKSGNEQFF TGTGCCAGCAGTGAATGGGGCAAGTCTGGCAATGAGCAGTTCTTC TRBV2 large . 15 TRBJ2-1
CSVEDRADEQYF TGCAGCGTTGAGGACAGGGCCGACGAGCAGTACTTC TRBV29-1 medium-sized TRBD1 12 TRBJ2-7
CATSTLTPQGAVRNIQYF TGTGCCACCAGCACCCTTACCCCGCAGGGGGCGGTAAGGAACATTCAGTACTTC TRBV24-1 large TRBD1 18 TRBJ2-4
CASSWTSGRPDEQYF TGTGCCAGTAGCTGGACTAGCGGGAGGCCGGACGAGCAGTACTTC TRBV19 large TRBD2 15 TRBJ2-7
CASSFTGTESYEQYF TGCGCCAGCAGCTTTACCGGGACCGAATCCTACGAGCAGTACTTC TRBV5-1 large . 15 TRBJ2-7
CASSYDGGGYTF TGTGCCAGCAGTTACGATGGGGGTGGCTACACCTTC TRBV6-5 large . 12 TRBJ1-2
CASSYFSGRDNEQFF TGTGCCAGCAGTTATTTTAGCGGGAGGGACAATGAGCAGTTCTTC TRBV27 large TRBD2 15 TRBJ2-1
CASSFYHPNEQFF TGTGCCAGCAGCTTTTACCACCCAAATGAGCAGTTCTTC TRBV13 large . 13 TRBJ2-1
CASSSPPAAQETQYF TGTGCCAGCAGCTCCCCGCCGGCGGCTCAAGAGACCCAGTACTTC TRBV7-9 large . 15 TRBJ2-5
CSVIVPGGATYGYTF TGCAGCGTAATAGTCCCAGGGGGCGCGACCTATGGCTACACCTTC TRBV29-1 large TRBD1 15 TRBJ1-2
CASGSRGGVSTGELFF TGTGCTAGTGGCTCCCGGGGAGGGGTGAGCACCGGGGAGCTGTTTTTT TRBV12-5 large TRBD2 16 TRBJ2-2
CASSLDRSSDTQYF TGTGCCAGCAGCTTGGACAGGTCTTCAGATACGCAGTATTTT TRBV5-6 medium-sized . 14 TRBJ2-3
CASSLGDSSSYEQYF TGTGCCAGCAGCTTGGGGGACAGTAGCTCCTACGAGCAGTACTTC TRBV5-6 . TRBD1 15 TRBJ2-7
CASSPTPDGLEQYF TGTGCCAGTAGTCCGACTCCCGATGGCCTCGAGCAGTACTTC TRBV19 . . 14 TRBJ2-7
CATSESTGLAGVVDEQFF TGTGCCACCAGTGAGTCGACCGGACTAGCGGGAGTTGTGGATGAGCAGTTCTTC TRBV24-1 large TRBD2 18 TRBJ2-1
CASSTALAGTAGELFF TGTGCCAGTAGTACTGCACTAGCGGGAACTGCCGGGGAGCTGTTTTTT TRBV19 medium-sized TRBD2 16 TRBJ2-2
CASTSNTGLAGGANTGELFF TGTGCCAGCACCTCAAACACGGGTCTAGCGGGGGGTGCAAACACCGGGGAGCTGTTTTTT TRBV9 medium-sized TRBD2 20 TRBJ2-2
CSVEEGTGAYEQYF TGCAGCGTTGAAGAAGGTACGGGAGCCTACGAGCAGTACTTC TRBV29-1 large . 14 TRBJ2-7